This T cell receptor (beta chain) was sequenced in a study of control samples from healthy donors and cancer patients. The CDR3 totals 13 residues. The V gene's germline CDR1 is SNHLY and CDR2 FYNNEI. The ends were cut back, 0 bases at V and 8 bases at J, with 10 bases in the middle. Produced via immunoSEQ multiplex PCR; TCRdb's table is partial and in-frame only. The sample includes fewer than 15,000 clones, about four fifths of them seen just once. The TCR originated in a male donor with melanoma. The sample was formalin-fixed, paraffin-embedded tissue. The rearrangement links TRBV2 to TRBJ1-2; D gene uncertain. The CDR3, as DNA: TGTGCCAGCAGTGAAGCGGGCCGGAGCGGCTACACCTTC. Translating it yields CASSEAGRSGYTF. Full variable domain (outside the CDR3, taken from reference TRBV2 and TRBJ1-2): EPEVTQTPSHQVTQMGQEVILRCVPISNHLYFYWYRQILGQKVEFLVSFYNNEISEKSEIFDDQFSVERPDGSNFTLKIRSTKLEDSAMYFCASSEAGRSGYTFGSGTRLTVV.